Listed here are 17 T cell receptor beta chains from one sample, sequenced in a study of T-cell reconstitution after alpha-beta-depleted transplantation in children. Unique molecular identifiers were used to barcode this TCRbeta library. Using its own MiXCR run on the PCR reads, TCRdb lists one record per CDR3 protein. The data hold more than 550,000 distinct CDR3 sequences, with roughly a tenth observed a single time. The sequencing here drew on PBMCs from the stem cell graft donor, taken from the stem cell graft. Receptors were obtained from a human donor who donated a stem cell graft to a child with acute myeloid leukemia.

This clonotype was recorded at least ten times. V is TRBV29-1 and J is TRBJ1-1; no definite D call. With 3 bases removed from V and 7 bases from J, the gap between germline ends came to 0 bases. The CDR3 covers 8 residues. Germline CDR1 reads SQVTM; CDR2 reads ANQGSEA. CDR3 sequence (DNA): TGCAGCGTTGATGAAGCTTTCTTT. The encoded protein is CSVDEAFF.

The V and J genes are TRBV7-2 and TRBJ2-6; possible D gene TRBD1, 7 bases. Germline V CDR1 and CDR2: SGHTA, FQGNSA. The V and J ends lost 5 bases and 13 bases respectively, with 12 bases between them. The CDR3 contains 12 residues. The CDR3 bases are TGTGCCAGCAGCCCACCAGGGGGGGTCCTGACTTTC. This gives the protein CASSPPGGVLTF.

The chain is built from TRBV18 and TRBJ1-1; D is uncertain. Trimming took off 2 bases at V and 8 bases at J, with 18 bases between the two ends. Germline assignment: CDR1 KGHSH and CDR2 LQKENI. The length of the CDR3 is 15 residues. CDR3 nucleotides: TGTGCCAGCTCACCAGGAGCAGAATCATCTCGGGAAGCTTTCTTT. Translating it yields CASSPGAESSREAFF.

V usage is TRBV29-1 and J usage is TRBJ1-2; D gene ambiguous. This CDR3 contains 13 residues. Trimming took 1 base from V and 6 from J, leaving 12 bases between them. Germline lookup yields CDR1 SQVTM and CDR2 ANQGSEA. CDR3 bases: TGCAGCGTTGAAGGGCCCCGAAGCAATGGCTACACCTTC. Protein product: CSVEGPRSNGYTF. Full variable domain (outside the CDR3, taken from reference TRBV29-1 and TRBJ1-2): SAVISQKPSRDICQRGTSLTIQCQVDSQVTMMFWYRQQPGQSLTLIATANQGSEATYESGFVIDKFPISRPNLTFSTLTVSNMSPEDSSIYLCSVEGPRSNGYTFGSGTRLTVV.

In this sample, this clonotype turned up a few times. V gene TRBV7-2 combines with J gene TRBJ1-1; TRBD1 matches at 7 bases. Trimming removed 6 bases from V and 5 bases from J; junction bases left unmatched: 6. Looked up from germline, CDR1 is SGHTA and CDR2 is FQGNSA. The CDR3 runs 13 residues. CDR3 in amino acids: CASRSGGGTEAFF. CDR3 bases: TGTGCCAGCAGGTCAGGGGGTGGGACTGAAGCTTTCTTT.

This clonotype was seen more than once but under ten times. This chain joins TRBV20-1 and TRBJ1-1; D gene ambiguous. Trimming took off 3 bases at V and 0 bases at J, with 5 bases between the two ends. The CDR3 has 12 amino acids. The V gene's germline CDR1 is DFQATT and CDR2 SNEGSKA (reference sequence). The CDR3 bases are TGCAGTGCTAGCGGACTGAACACTGAAGCTTTCTTT. Translated, it gives CSASGLNTEAFF.

In this sample, this clonotype turned up a few times. The rearrangement joins TRBV4-1 to TRBJ2-3; 8 positions agree with TRBD2. CDR3 length: 15 amino acids. Trimming took 5 bases from V and 3 from J; bases not matched to a gene: 7. Germline V gene lookup returns CDR1 MGHRA and CDR2 YSYEKL. CDR3 loop: CASSYSGKRTDTQYF. CDR3 sequence (DNA): TGCGCCAGCAGCTATAGCGGGAAGAGGACAGATACGCAGTATTTT.

This sequence joins TRBV6-2 or TRBV6-3 and TRBJ1-5; D is unresolved. The CDR3 contains 13 residues. V gave up 5 bases and J gave up 7 bases, with 12 bases separating them. Germline V gives CDR1 MNHEY, CDR2 SVGEGT. CDR3 coding DNA: TGTGCCAGCAGTACATTGCGGGAACAGCCCCAGCATTTT. It translates to CASSTLREQPQHF.

This clonotype came up many times. This sequence joins TRBV6-5 and TRBJ1-3, with D possibly TRBD1 on 5 matching bases. Germline V lookup: CDR1 MNHEY, CDR2 SVGAGI. Trimming removed 7 bases from V and 0 bases from J, with 10 bases in between. The CDR3 covers 14 residues. The CDR3 DNA follows: TGTGCCAGCATTCCGGGGGGCTCTGGAAACACCATATATTTT. It codes for CASIPGGSGNTIYF.

Ten or more counts support this clonotype. The chain recombines TRBV7-2 with TRBJ2-1; maybe TRBD1 (6 bases). The CDR3 consists of 15 residues. Per germline, CDR1 SGHTA and CDR2 FQGNSA. Trimming cost V 5 bases and J 7 bases, with 18 bases left between them. CDR3 DNA sequence: TGTGCCAGCAGCGACCGGGACACCACTGTGAATGAGCAGTTCTTC. Translating gives CASSDRDTTVNEQFF.

This clonotype was observed many times. The V call is TRBV29-1, the J call TRBJ2-7, with D perhaps TRBD2 (6 bases). Trimming left V 7 bases short and J 5 bases short, with 24 bases between. This CDR3 region has 15 residues. Germline CDR1 and CDR2: SQVTM and ANQGSEA. In nucleotides, the CDR3 is TGCAGCGCCAAGGGAGGAGGATCCTATATTGACGAGCAGTACTTC. It translates to CSAKGGGSYIDEQYF.

This clonotype came up a few times. The chain couples TRBV29-1 to TRBJ1-2, with D unresolved. V was clipped by 3 bases and J by 7 bases, with 18 bases between them. This CDR3 contains 14 residues. Germline lookup yields CDR1 SQVTM and CDR2 ANQGSEA. The CDR3: CSVDPTAGEGGYTF. The CDR3 DNA reads TGCAGCGTTGACCCGACCGCCGGAGAGGGTGGCTACACCTTC.

This clonotype was seen many times. The gene calls are TRBV27 and TRBJ2-7, with 8 bases aligning to TRBD2. This CDR3 has 13 residues. Unmatched junction bases numbered 7, after V lost 6 bases and J lost 6 bases. Germline CDR1 reads MNHEY; CDR2 reads SMNVEV (reference sequence). The chain's CDR3 is CASRPGGVREQYF. The DNA of the CDR3 is TGTGCCAGCAGGCCGGGAGGGGTGCGCGAGCAGTACTTC.

In its sample, this clonotype was seen a few times. The chain joins TRBV5-5 to TRBJ2-7; 8 nucleotides line up with TRBD1. CDR3 length: 16 amino acids. The V and J ends lost 0 bases and 5 bases, in that order; junction bases with no gene match: 10. CDR1 SGHKS and CDR2 YYEKEE come from the germline V gene (reference sequence). For the CDR3, the DNA is TGTGCCAGCAGCTTGGCCCGGGACCAGGGGGCCCACGAGCAGTACTTC. Translated, it gives CASSLARDQGAHEQYF.

The chain joins TRBV7-2 to TRBJ1-2; possibly TRBD1 for D (6 bases). The ends were cut back, 1 base at V and 6 bases at J, with 15 bases in the middle. Germline V gene data show CDR1 as SGHTA and CDR2 as FQGNSA. This CDR3 has 15 amino acids. CDR3 in DNA: TGTGCCAGCAGCTTAGTAGGGACGGGGGGCCATGGCTACACCTTC. Translated, it gives CASSLVGTGGHGYTF.

This clonotype was detected a few times. The chain employs TRBV30 and TRBJ2-7; 7 bases are shared with TRBD2. This CDR3 spans 14 amino acids. V trimming: 8 bases; J trimming: 7 bases; junction bases outside the gene matches: 17. Germline CDR1 is GTSNPN and CDR2 is SVGIG (reference sequence). CDR3 bases: TGTGCCGCCCCCCCCCATGGCGGGAGCGGGGAGCAGTACTTC. This encodes CAAPPHGGSGEQYF.

This clonotype has just one count. The chain is built from TRBV28 and TRBJ2-7, with TRBD2 identical over 9 bases. The CDR3 covers 13 residues. V shed 6 bases, J shed 3 bases, and the junction held 3 bases outside the gene matches. Germline lookup yields CDR1 MDHEN and CDR2 SYDVKM. CDR3 protein: CASRSTSGYEQYF. CDR3 coding DNA: TGTGCCAGCAGGTCGACTAGCGGCTACGAGCAGTACTTC.